Listed below are T cell receptor beta chains from one sample, sequenced in a study of blood T cells in healthy people across ages. One entry per CDR3 protein, called by TCRdb with MiXCR from the 5' RACE reads. The sample lists 1,500,000 or so distinct CDR3 sequences; approximately 43% were seen once. Sequencing used blood. The receptors originated from a young woman in good health. Each CDR3 is given with its conserved first and last residue. Fields, in order: V gene, J gene, D gene, clone size, CDR3 protein, CDR3 DNA. D genes are given only for firm matches. Clone size, where shown, is once, few, many, or a class for clones that have expanded.

TRBV6-2/TRBV6-3	TRBJ2-3	TRBD2	few	CASSRAGPTDTQYF	TGTGCCAGCAGTCGAGCGGGGCCCACAGATACGCAGTATTTT
TRBV5-1	TRBJ2-1	TRBD1	-	CARRQGRSYNEQFF	TGCGCCAGGAGACAGGGTCGCTCCTACAATGAGCAGTTCTTC
TRBV10-3	TRBJ1-5	-	-	CAIRAGGNQPQHF	TGTGCCATCAGGGCCGGTGGCAATCAGCCCCAGCATTTT
TRBV12-3/TRBV12-4	TRBJ2-3	-	few	CATAPLGTDTQYF	TGTGCCACAGCCCCTTTAGGGACAGATACGCAGTATTTT
TRBV20-1	TRBJ2-1	TRBD2	-	CSARDRGSGRWRQFF	TGCAGTGCTAGAGATCGTGGTAGCGGGAGATGGCGGCAGTTCTTC
TRBV2	TRBJ2-5	-	many	CASSDLQETQYF	TGTGCCAGCAGTGACCTCCAAGAGACCCAGTACTTC
TRBV12-3/TRBV12-4	TRBJ2-1	TRBD2	many	CASSVGTSGSYNEQFF	TGTGCCAGCAGTGTCGGGACTAGCGGTTCCTACAATGAGCAGTTCTTC
TRBV4-3	TRBJ2-1	-	-	CASSRRALSNSGDYNEQFF	TGCGCCAGCAGCCGGCGCGCCTTGTCGAACAGTGGAGACTACAATGAGCAGTTCTTC
TRBV12-3/TRBV12-4	TRBJ1-5	TRBD1	-	CASRQTGGRNQPQHF	TGTGCCAGCAGACAGACAGGGGGCCGCAATCAGCCCCAGCATTTT
TRBV3-1	TRBJ2-7	-	-	CASTPAGPGEQYF	TGTGCCAGTACCCCTGCAGGCCCCGGCGAGCAGTACTTC
TRBV3-1	TRBJ1-4	-	few	CASSQLDRLGEKLFF	TGTGCCAGCAGCCAACTAGACAGGTTGGGTGAAAAACTGTTTTTT
TRBV20-1	TRBJ2-7	TRBD2	-	CSAIGTSGRPSYEQYF	TGCAGTGCTATTGGGACTAGCGGGAGGCCATCCTACGAGCAGTACTTC
TRBV7-2	TRBJ2-5	-	-	CASSVNTGGETQYF	TGTGCCAGCAGCGTAAACACAGGAGGGGAGACCCAGTACTTC
TRBV7-9	TRBJ1-2	-	-	CASSFPRDLGYTF	TGTGCCAGCAGCTTCCCCCGGGACCTTGGCTACACCTTC
TRBV7-3	TRBJ2-1	-	-	CASSLTRGSGLRETQFF	TGTGCCAGCAGCTTAACCCGGGGTAGCGGTCTCCGAGAGACCCAGTTCTTC
TRBV7-2	TRBJ1-6	-	-	CASSFGGRASSPLHF	TGTGCCAGCAGCTTCGGTGGCAGGGCGAGTTCACCCCTCCACTTT
TRBV4-3	TRBJ2-1	-	-	CASSRQVGGSYNEQFF	TGCGCCAGCAGCCGACAAGTTGGCGGGTCCTACAATGAGCAGTTCTTC
TRBV7-2	TRBJ2-7	TRBD1	few	CASSLGQGLYYEQYF	TGTGCCAGCAGCCTAGGACAGGGGCTTTACTACGAGCAGTACTTC
TRBV4-3	TRBJ1-5	-	-	CASSQDMDRPQHF	TGCGCCAGCAGCCAAGACATGGATCGGCCCCAGCATTTT
TRBV6-2/TRBV6-3	TRBJ2-1	-	few	CASSYSGLANNEQFF	TGTGCCAGCAGTTACTCGGGCCTAGCGAATAATGAGCAGTTCTTC
TRBV6-2/TRBV6-3	TRBJ1-2	-	few	CASSKTKGHGYTF	TGTGCCAGCAGTAAGACCAAGGGGCATGGCTACACCTTC
TRBV15	TRBJ2-2	-	-	CATSQPGTGELFF	TGTGCCACCAGCCAACCCGGCACCGGGGAGCTGTTTTTT
TRBV4-3	TRBJ2-1	TRBD1	few	CASSQGVTGIFEQFF	TGCGCCAGCAGCCAAGGGGTGACAGGGATCTTTGAGCAGTTCTTC
TRBV20-1	TRBJ2-5	-	few	CSASPVGIRRETQYF	TGCAGTGCTAGTCCCGTTGGTATTAGGCGAGAGACCCAGTACTTC
TRBV9	TRBJ2-7	-	-	CASSVGQGRSYEQYF	TGTGCCAGCAGCGTAGGGCAGGGGAGATCCTACGAGCAGTACTTC